The T cell receptor beta chain under discussion was sequenced for a study of CD8 T cell repertoires and HIV-1 epitope variants. About the study: Each of Twenty-five Gag and Nef epitope peptides stimulated a separate culture. Cultures ran roughly ten days, with IL-2, IL-7 and IL-15 added on days 3 and 7. Study-wide findings and caveats: Of about 10 antigen-specific beta clonotypes, about six appeared to cross-react with escape variants.

Profiled with immunoSEQ multiplex PCR; TCRdb holds only in-frame clones, not every one. The repertoire holds 6,000 or so clones, with around 59% as singletons. Notes on this clone: Its antigen is unknown.

V gave up 8 bases and J gave up 3 bases; unmatched junction bases: 7. The germline CDR1 and CDR2 sequences are MNHNS and SASEGT. The CDR3 contains 15 residues. The sequence was obtained from a male donor with HIV. The V call is TRBV6-1, the J call TRBJ2-1; TRBD2 matches 10 bases. The specimen sequenced was cultured CD8+ T cells derived from PBMCs. The CDR3: CASAGLADVYNEQFF. The DNA of the CDR3 is TGTGCCAGCGCCGGACTAGCGGACGTCTACAATGAGCAGTTCTTC.